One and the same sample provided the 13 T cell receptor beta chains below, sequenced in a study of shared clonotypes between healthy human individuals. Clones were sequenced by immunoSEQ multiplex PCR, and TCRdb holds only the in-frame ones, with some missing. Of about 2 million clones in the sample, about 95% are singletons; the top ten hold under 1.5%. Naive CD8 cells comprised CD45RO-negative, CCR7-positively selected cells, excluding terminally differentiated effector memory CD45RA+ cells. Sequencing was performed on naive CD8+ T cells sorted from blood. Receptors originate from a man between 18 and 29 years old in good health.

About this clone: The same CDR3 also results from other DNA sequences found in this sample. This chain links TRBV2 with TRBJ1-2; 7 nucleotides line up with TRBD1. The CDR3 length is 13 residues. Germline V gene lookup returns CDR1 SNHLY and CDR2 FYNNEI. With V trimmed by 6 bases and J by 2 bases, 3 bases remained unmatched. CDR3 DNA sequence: TGTGCCAGCAGGGACAGGCCAAACTATGGCTACACCTTC. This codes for CASRDRPNYGYTF. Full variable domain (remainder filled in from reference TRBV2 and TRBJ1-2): EPEVTQTPSHQVTQMGQEVILRCVPISNHLYFYWYRQILGQKVEFLVSFYNNEISEKSEIFDDQFSVERPDGSNFTLKIRSTKLEDSAMYFCASRDRPNYGYTFGSGTRLTVV.

The CDR3 sequence is CASTLPGQENQPQHF. CDR3 coding DNA: TGTGCCAGCACCCTCCCGGGACAGGAAAATCAGCCCCAGCATTTT. The rearrangement uses TRBV2 and TRBJ1-5; 8 bases fit TRBD1. The J segment lost 4 bases and the V segment lost 7 bases, leaving 9 bases of the junction unmatched. The CDR3 loop spans 15 amino acids. CDR1 is SNHLY, CDR2 FYNNEI, per germline.

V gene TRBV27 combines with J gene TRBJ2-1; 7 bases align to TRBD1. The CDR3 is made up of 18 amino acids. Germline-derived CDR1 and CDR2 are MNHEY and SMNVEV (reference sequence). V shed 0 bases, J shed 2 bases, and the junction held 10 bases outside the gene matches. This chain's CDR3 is CASSLSPQQGFAYNEQFF. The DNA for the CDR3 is TGTGCCAGCAGTTTATCCCCACAACAGGGGTTTGCCTACAATGAGCAGTTCTTC.

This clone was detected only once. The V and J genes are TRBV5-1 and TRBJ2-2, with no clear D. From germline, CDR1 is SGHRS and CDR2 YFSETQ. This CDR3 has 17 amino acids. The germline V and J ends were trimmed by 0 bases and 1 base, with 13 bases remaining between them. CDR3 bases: TGCGCCAGCAGCTTGGAGAGCTGGGTTGGGAACACCGGGGAGCTGTTTTTT. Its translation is CASSLESWVGNTGELFF. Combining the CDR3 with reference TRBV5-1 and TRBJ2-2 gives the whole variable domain KAGVTQTPRYLIKTRGQQVTLSCSPISGHRSVSWYQQTPGQGLQFLFEYFSETQRNKGNFPGRFSGRQFSNSRSEMNVSTLELGDSALYLCASSLESWVGNTGELFFGEGSRLTVL.

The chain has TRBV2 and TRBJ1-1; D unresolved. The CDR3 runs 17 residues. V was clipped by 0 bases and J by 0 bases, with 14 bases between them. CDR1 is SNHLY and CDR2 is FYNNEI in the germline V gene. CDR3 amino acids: CASSEAWQVLMNTEAFF. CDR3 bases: TGTGCCAGCAGTGAAGCTTGGCAGGTTCTCATGAACACTGAAGCTTTCTTT.

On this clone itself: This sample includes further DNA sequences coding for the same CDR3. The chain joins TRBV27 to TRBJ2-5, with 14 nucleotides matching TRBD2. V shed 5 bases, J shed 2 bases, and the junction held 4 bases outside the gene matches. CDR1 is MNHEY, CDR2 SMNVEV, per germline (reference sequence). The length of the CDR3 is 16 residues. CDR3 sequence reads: CASSPRTSGGQETQYF. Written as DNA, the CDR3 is TGTGCCAGCAGTCCCCGGACTAGCGGGGGGCAAGAGACCCAGTACTTC.

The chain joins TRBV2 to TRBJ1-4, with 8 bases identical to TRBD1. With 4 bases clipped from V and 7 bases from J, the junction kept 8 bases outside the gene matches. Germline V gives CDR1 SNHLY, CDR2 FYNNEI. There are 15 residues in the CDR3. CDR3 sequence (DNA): TGTGCCAGCAGTGTTTTAGGGACAGGCGGTGAAAAACTGTTTTTT. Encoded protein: CASSVLGTGGEKLFF.

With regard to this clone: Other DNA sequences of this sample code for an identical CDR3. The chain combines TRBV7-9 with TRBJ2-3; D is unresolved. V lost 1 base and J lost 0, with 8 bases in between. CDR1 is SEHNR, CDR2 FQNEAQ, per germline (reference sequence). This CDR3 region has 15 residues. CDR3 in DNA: TGTGCCAGCAGCTTAGGGACCCTCAGCACAGATACGCAGTATTTT. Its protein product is CASSLGTLSTDTQYF. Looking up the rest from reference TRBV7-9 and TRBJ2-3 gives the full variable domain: DTGVSQNPRHKITKRGQNVTFRCDPISEHNRLYWYRQTLGQGPEFLTYFQNEAQLEKSRLLSDRFSAERPKGSFSTLEIQRTEQGDSAMYLCASSLGTLSTDTQYFGPGTRLTVL.

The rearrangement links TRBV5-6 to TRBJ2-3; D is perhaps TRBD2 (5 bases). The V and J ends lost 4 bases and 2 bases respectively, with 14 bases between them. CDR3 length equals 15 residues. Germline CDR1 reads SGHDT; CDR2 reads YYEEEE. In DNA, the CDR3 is TGTGCCAGCAGCCCCTCGTGGGGAGACACAGATACGCAGTATTTT. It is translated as CASSPSWGDTDTQYF.

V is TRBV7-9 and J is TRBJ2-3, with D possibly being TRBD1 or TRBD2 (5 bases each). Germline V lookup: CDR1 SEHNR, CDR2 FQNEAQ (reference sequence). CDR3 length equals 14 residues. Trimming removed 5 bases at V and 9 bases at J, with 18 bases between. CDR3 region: CASSNKTGTKTQYF. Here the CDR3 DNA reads TGTGCCAGCAGCAACAAGACTGGGACCAAGACGCAGTATTTT.

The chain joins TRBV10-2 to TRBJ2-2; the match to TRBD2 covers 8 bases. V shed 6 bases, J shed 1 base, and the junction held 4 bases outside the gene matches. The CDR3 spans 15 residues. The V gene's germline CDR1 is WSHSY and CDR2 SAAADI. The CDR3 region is CASRAAGGNTGELFF. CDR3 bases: TGCGCCAGCAGGGCCGCGGGAGGGAACACCGGGGAGCTGTTTTTT.

The CDR3 nucleotides are TGCGCCAGCAGCCGAGGCACAGGGGAAACCTACGAGCAGTACTTC. As protein: CASSRGTGETYEQYF. The V gene is TRBV4-3, the J gene TRBJ2-7; 7 bases are shared with TRBD1. After removal of 4 bases from V and 2 bases from J, the junction contained 8 bases not matched to a gene. This CDR3 contains 15 residues. In germline, CDR1 is LGHNA, CDR2 YSLEER.

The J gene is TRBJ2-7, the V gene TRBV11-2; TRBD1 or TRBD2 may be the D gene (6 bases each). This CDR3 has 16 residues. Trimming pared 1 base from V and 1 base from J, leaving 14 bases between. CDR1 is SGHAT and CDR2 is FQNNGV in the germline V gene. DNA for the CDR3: TGTGCCAGCAGCTTAGCCCCAGGGGACTTTTCCTACGAGCAGTACTTC. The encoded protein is CASSLAPGDFSYEQYF.